A single TCR beta chain is shown here with its context. Its specific antigen is unknown. Base qualities are missing; no much larger clone stands one base away. V has 5 bases trimmed and J has 5 bases trimmed; junction bases matching no gene number 10. The germline V gene (reference sequence) specifies LNHDA as CDR1 and SQIVND as CDR2. From the cysteine through the phenylalanine, the CDR3 covers 16 amino acids. The entry retains the CDR3 DNA only, 48 bases that are in frame from base 1. The source of the sample is a study of blood T cell repertoires in COVID-19 (dated by TCRdb to about 2020). Broadly, across the study: The collaborator samples originated in the United States, Italy and Spain and spanned the acute and convalescent phases of COVID-19. The material from the prospective study consisted of cDNA or gDNA derived from T cells, B-cell-depleted T cells, or PBMCs. The dataset comprised deeply sampled blood TCRbeta repertoires from subjects exposed to, actively infected with, or recovered from COVID-19. The repertoires were released in a freely available public database meant as a resource for research on the immune response to SARS-CoV-2. Samples came from the ongoing ImmuneRACE study (first 160 participants) plus 1,254 subjects from 6 global collaborators. Sample metadata almost always included a de-identified subject ID, COVID-19 status, age in years and sex. Where available, HLA class I and class II types were obtained from metadata supplied by the sample provider rather than from assay-based typing.

Broad study findings and their caveats: The quantity of clinical and demographic metadata differed by source and by participant and was supplied without curation.

Whole blood was collected in K2EDTA tubes by collaborating institutions according to the institutions' own protocols. Collaborator samples were shipped for TCRbeta analysis as frozen whole blood, isolated PBMCs, or DNA extracted from either sample type. TCRbeta CDR3 regions were amplified from genomic DNA using the immunoSEQ Assay, a bias-controlled multiplex PCR. The study's own analysis went as follows. Nucleated cell counts per sample were estimated from amplification of reference gene primers within the assay. To quantify the absolute abundance of each unique TCRbeta CDR3 rearrangement, sequence reads were collapsed and filtered. For each sample, productive Simpson clonality was calculated as the square root of Simpson's diversity index over productive rearrangements. TCRdb obtained this table from immuneACCESS and retained in-frame rearrangements with V and J assigned. These tables miss some clones; where compared with another copy, unresolved V genes account for less than half of the shortfall, and the remainder is unexplained. V and J calls and clone size are those listed in that table; D and trimming were worked out from the DNA. The sample table holds about 68,000 clones, of which approximately 86% were seen once. The ten biggest clones cover roughly 1.4% of the sample.

This TCR came from a woman aged 60 to 75 with acute or convalescent COVID-19. The rearranged segments are TRBV19 and TRBJ1-5, and TRBD1 matches 9 of the central bases. Sample: peripheral blood. The DNA reads TGTGCCAGTAGTCCCTACGGACAGGGGTGGGATCAGCCCCAGCATTTT. Translated, this is CASSPYGQGWDQPQHF. The full variable domain, completed from the reference TRBV19 and TRBJ1-5 proteins outside the CDR3, reads DGGITQSPKYLFRKEGQNVTLSCEQNLNHDAMYWYRQDPGQGLRLIYYSQIVNDFQKGDIAEGYSVSREKKESFPLTVTSAQKNPTAFYLCASSPYGQGWDQPQHFGDGTRLSIL.